The table lists the clone carrying this TCR beta chain with many counts. No antigen is known for it. The data are from a study of spatial heterogeneity in lung cancer. Study-level background: Samples were donated by 72 untreated early-stage non-small cell lung cancer patients. More than 8.5 raw reads, on average, carried each unique TCR and UMI combination.

The study tagged each TCR cDNA molecule with a unique molecular identifier. TCRdb fed the 5' RACE reads into MiXCR, producing one record per CDR3 protein. Of some 120,000 distinct CDR3 sequences in the sample, more than 9% were seen once. The time point: blood at routine non-recurrence follow-up after resection. Unsorted whole RNA from tumor, nontumor lung or frozen PBMC underwent sequencing. Study results and caveats: More often at tumor resection than at routine follow-up, ubiquitous expanded tumor TCRs were detected in the blood.

V was cut by 3 bases and J by 7 bases, with 16 bases left in between. CDR1 and CDR2 (germline): SGHRS, YFSETQ. The CDR3 extends over 15 amino acids. This TCR derives from a male donor with early-stage non-small cell lung cancer. Sequences were derived from PBMCs, sampled at follow-up. The chain uses TRBV5-1 and TRBJ2-2, with D maybe TRBD2 (6 bases). Here the CDR3 DNA reads TGCGCCAGCAGCTCCAGACTAGTCCCCGGCGGGGAGCTGTTTTTT. Its protein product is CASSSRLVPGGELFF.